This T cell receptor beta chain is drawn from a study of naive CD8 T cells in extremely preterm neonates. Germline-derived CDR1 and CDR2 are SGHTS and YDEGEE. V shed 1 base and J 7 bases; nucleotides not matched to a gene: 9. The CDR3 covers 15 residues. The data were produced by immunoSEQ multiplex PCR, yet TCRdb's version contains in-frame clones alone and is incomplete. The repertoire has 5,000 to 6,500 clones, around 97% of them found once; the top ten carry 0.3% to 0.4%. The sequencing sample was made of naive CD8+ T cells from blood. The TCR was taken from a human donor in good health. The chain is built from TRBV5-8 and TRBJ2-7; 9 positions match TRBD1. CDR3 DNA sequence: TGTGCCAGCAGCTTGAGAGGGACAGGGTTTGCGGAGCAGTACTTC. Translation: CASSLRGTGFAEQYF.